This note documents a single T cell receptor (beta chain) sequence. Antigen unknown. The sample is drawn from a study of T-cell memory formation after mild COVID-19. Findings and caveats of the study: Clonal second-wave expansions that peaked on day 37 had unconfirmed SARS-CoV-2 specificity.

5'RACE primed at constant segments yielded TCR alpha and TCR beta cDNA libraries bearing sample barcodes and UMIs. TCRdb re-called the 5' RACE reads through MiXCR, storing one row per CDR3 protein. The profile covers under 250,000 distinct CDR3 sequences, with around 30% appearing a single time and over 9.5% taken by the ten largest. There are 13 residues in the CDR3. CDR1 is LGHNA, CDR2 YNFKEQ, per germline. V was pared by 4 bases and J by 8 bases, with 4 bases of the junction left unmatched. This receptor was obtained from an adult woman who had mild COVID-19 (a few samples of this study predate the infection). Cell type and time point are not known. The sequenced sample consisted of PBMCs or a T cell subset sorted from them (not recorded which). This chain links TRBV4-2 with TRBJ2-1; 8 bases agree with TRBD1. CDR3 amino acids: CASSPQDRDEQFF. Written as DNA, the CDR3 is TGTGCCAGCAGCCCCCAGGACAGGGATGAGCAGTTCTTC.